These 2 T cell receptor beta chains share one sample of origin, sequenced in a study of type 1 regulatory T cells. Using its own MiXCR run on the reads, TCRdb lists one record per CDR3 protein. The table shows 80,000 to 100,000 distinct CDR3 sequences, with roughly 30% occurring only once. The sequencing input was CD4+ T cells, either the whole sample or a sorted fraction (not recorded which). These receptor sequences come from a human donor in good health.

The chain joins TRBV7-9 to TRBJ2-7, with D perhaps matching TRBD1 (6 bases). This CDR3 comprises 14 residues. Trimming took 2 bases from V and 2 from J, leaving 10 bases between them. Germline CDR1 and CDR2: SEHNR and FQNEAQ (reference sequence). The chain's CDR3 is CASSLLAGAYEQYF. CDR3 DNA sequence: TGTGCCAGCAGCTTATTGGCAGGGGCCTACGAGCAGTACTTC.

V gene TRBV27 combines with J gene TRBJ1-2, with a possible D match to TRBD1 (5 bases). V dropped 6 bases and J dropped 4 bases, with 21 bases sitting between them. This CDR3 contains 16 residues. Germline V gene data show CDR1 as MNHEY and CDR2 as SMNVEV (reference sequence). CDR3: CASRRLSAGIVYGYTF. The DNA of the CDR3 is TGTGCCAGCAGAAGATTGAGCGCAGGGATCGTCTATGGCTACACCTTC.